The rows below give T cell receptor beta chains drawn from one sample of a study of cytomegalovirus exposure and HLA in healthy donors. Repertoires were generated with immunoSEQ multiplex PCR, while TCRdb's copy carries only in-frame clones and drops some. Of 120,000 to 150,000 clones detected, roughly 76% appear once; the ten largest clones hold 2.5% to 3.5%. The sequenced sample was PBMCs. These receptors were taken from a woman under 40 in good health and CMV-seronegative. Each CDR3 is given with its conserved first and last residue. The D gene is left open where the match is weak.

cdr3_aa | cdr3_nt | v_call | d_call | j_call
CASTEKTGATYEQYF | TGTGCCAGTACCGAAAAGACAGGGGCGACCTACGAGCAGTACTTC | TRBV19 | TRBD1 | TRBJ2-7
CASSGGTGWEQPQHF | TGTGCCAGCAGTGGGGGGACAGGTTGGGAGCAGCCCCAGCATTTT | TRBV2 | TRBD1 | TRBJ1-5
CASSMDGTGFYTQYF | TGTGCCAGTAGTATGGACGGGACAGGGTTTTATACGCAGTATTTT | TRBV19 | TRBD1 | TRBJ2-3
CASSLSTGGTEAFF | TGTGCCAGCAGCCTAAGTACAGGGGGCACTGAAGCTTTCTTT | TRBV7-2 | TRBD1 | TRBJ1-1
CASSYRDREADTQYF | TGTGCCAGCAGTTACCGGGACAGGGAGGCAGATACGCAGTATTTT | TRBV2 | TRBD1 | TRBJ2-3
CASSLTGTGLPSNQPQHF | TGTGCCAGCAGCTTAACCGGGACAGGGTTACCTAGCAATCAGCCCCAGCATTTT | TRBV5-5 | TRBD1 | TRBJ1-5
CASSGGTAQETQYF | TGTGCCAGCAGTGGGGGGACAGCCCAAGAGACCCAGTACTTC | TRBV2 | TRBD1 | TRBJ2-5
CASSQVHGYEQYF | TGCGCCAGCAGCCAAGTTCACGGCTACGAGCAGTACTTC | TRBV4-3 | . | TRBJ2-7
CASSQGPGANVLTF | TGTGCCAGCAGTCAGGGCCCCGGGGCCAACGTCCTGACTTTC | TRBV28 | . | TRBJ2-6
CASSPQAVTYNEQFF | TGTGCCAGCAGCCCGCAGGCTGTCACCTACAATGAGCAGTTCTTC | TRBV7-2 | . | TRBJ2-1
CASSQGVWSSGYTDTQYF | TGTGCCAGCAGCCAAGGGGTTTGGAGTAGCGGATACACAGATACGCAGTATTTT | TRBV7-9 | . | TRBJ2-3
CASSPGLAGVLTYNEQFF | TGCGCCAGCAGCCCGGGACTAGCGGGAGTTTTGACCTACAATGAGCAGTTCTTC | TRBV4-1 | TRBD2 | TRBJ2-1
CASSTGLAGPISETQYF | TGCGCCAGCAGCACGGGACTAGCGGGACCCATTTCGGAGACCCAGTACTTC | TRBV5-1 | TRBD2 | TRBJ2-5
CSVVSFVGPRSGEQFF | TGCAGCGTTGTATCTTTCGTGGGGCCCCGGTCGGGTGAGCAGTTCTTC | TRBV29-1 | . | TRBJ2-1